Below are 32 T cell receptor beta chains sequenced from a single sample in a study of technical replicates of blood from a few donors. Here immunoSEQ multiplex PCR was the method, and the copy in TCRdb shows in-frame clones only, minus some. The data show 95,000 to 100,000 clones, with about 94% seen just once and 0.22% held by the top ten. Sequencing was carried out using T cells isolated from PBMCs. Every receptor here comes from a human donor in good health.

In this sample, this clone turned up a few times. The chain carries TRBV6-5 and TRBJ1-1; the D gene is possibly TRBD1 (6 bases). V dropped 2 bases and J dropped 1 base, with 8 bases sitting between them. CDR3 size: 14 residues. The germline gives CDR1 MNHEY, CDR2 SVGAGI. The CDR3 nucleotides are TGTGCCAGCAGTTACGGACAGACGAACACTGAAGCTTTCTTT. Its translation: CASSYGQTNTEAFF.

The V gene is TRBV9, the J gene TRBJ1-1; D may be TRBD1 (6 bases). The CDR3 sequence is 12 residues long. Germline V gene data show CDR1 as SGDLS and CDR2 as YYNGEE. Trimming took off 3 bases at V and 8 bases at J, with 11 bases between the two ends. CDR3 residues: CASSEQGREAFF. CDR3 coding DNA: TGTGCCAGCAGCGAACAGGGTCGGGAAGCTTTCTTT.

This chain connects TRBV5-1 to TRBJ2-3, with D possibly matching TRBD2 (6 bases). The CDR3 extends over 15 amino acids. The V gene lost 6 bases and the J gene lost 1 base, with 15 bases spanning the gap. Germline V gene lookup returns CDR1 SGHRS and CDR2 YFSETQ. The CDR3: CASTPEGGRTDTQYF. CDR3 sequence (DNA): TGCGCCAGCACACCAGAGGGAGGACGCACAGATACGCAGTATTTT.

The CDR3 DNA sequence: TGTGCCAGCAGTTATTATGACAGGGGGGTTCGGAACACTGAAGCTTTCTTT. Translation: CASSYYDRGVRNTEAFF. The V gene is TRBV6-9, the J gene TRBJ1-1; 9 bases match TRBD1. CDR1 is MNHGY, CDR2 SVAAGI, per germline. CDR3 length equals 17 residues. V lost 1 base and J lost 1; bases outside the gene matches: 7.

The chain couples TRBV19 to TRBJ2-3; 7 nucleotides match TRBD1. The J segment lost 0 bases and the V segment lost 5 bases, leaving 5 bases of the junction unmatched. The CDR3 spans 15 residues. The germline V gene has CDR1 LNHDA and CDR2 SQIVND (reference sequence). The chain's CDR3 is CASSYRGLSTDTQYF. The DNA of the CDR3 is TGTGCCAGTAGTTACAGGGGTCTCAGCACAGATACGCAGTATTTT.

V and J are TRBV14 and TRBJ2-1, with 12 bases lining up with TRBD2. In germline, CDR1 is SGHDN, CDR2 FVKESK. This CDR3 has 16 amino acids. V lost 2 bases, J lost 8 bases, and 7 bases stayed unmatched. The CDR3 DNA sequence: TGTGCCAGCAGCCAAAAACCGACTAGCGGGAGCGATGAGCAGTTCTTC. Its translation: CASSQKPTSGSDEQFF.

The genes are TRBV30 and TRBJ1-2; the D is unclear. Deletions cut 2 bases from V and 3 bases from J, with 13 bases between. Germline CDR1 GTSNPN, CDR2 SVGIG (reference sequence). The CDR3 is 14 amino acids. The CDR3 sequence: CAWSSQPGYYGYTF. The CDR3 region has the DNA TGTGCCTGGAGTTCCCAGCCGGGGTACTATGGCTACACCTTC.

Written as DNA, the CDR3 is TGTGCCAGCAGTTTATCTGTTAGGGGAGGCGACAGGGCTTATGGCTACACCTTC. It codes for CASSLSVRGGDRAYGYTF. The chain joins TRBV27 to TRBJ1-2; 7 bases agree with TRBD1. Germline values: CDR1 MNHEY, CDR2 SMNVEV (reference sequence). This CDR3 is 18 amino acids long. The V segment lost 0 bases and the J segment 5 bases; nucleotides outside the gene matches: 15.

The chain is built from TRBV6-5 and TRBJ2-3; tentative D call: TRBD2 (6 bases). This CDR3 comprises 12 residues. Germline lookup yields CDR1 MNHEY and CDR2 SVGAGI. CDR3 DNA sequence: TGTACGAGCCGGGGGACCACAGATACGCAGTATTTT. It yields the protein CTSRGTTDTQYF.

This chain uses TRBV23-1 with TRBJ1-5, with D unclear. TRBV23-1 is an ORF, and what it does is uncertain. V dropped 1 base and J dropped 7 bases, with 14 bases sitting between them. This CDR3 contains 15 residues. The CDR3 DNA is TGCGCCAGCAGTCAATTAGTCCGGGGTCGACAGCCCCAGCATTTT. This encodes CASSQLVRGRQPQHF.

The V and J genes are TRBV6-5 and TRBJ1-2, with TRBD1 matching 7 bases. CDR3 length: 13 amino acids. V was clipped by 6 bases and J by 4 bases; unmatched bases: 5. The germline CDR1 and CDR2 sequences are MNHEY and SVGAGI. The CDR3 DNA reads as TGTGCCAGCAGCAAGGGACAGACCTATGGCTACACCTTC. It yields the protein CASSKGQTYGYTF.

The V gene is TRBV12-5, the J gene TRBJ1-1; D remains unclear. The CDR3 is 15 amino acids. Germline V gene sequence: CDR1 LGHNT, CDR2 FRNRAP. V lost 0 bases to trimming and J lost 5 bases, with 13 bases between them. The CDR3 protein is CASGLVPSGGTEAFF. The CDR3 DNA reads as TGTGCTAGTGGTTTGGTCCCCTCGGGAGGTACTGAAGCTTTCTTT.

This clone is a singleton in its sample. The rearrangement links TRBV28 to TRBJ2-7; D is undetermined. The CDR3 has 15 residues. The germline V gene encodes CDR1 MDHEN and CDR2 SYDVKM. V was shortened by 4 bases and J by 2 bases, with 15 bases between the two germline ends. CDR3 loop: CASSSSSLGAYEQYF. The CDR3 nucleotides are TGTGCCAGCAGTTCCTCTTCTCTTGGAGCCTACGAGCAGTACTTC.

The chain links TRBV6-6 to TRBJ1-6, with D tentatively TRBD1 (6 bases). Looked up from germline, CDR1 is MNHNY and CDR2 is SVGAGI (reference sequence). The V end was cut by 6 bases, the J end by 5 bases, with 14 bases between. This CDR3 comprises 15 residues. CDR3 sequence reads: CASRWTATHNSPLHF. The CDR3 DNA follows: TGTGCCAGCAGGTGGACAGCCACCCATAATTCACCCCTCCACTTT.

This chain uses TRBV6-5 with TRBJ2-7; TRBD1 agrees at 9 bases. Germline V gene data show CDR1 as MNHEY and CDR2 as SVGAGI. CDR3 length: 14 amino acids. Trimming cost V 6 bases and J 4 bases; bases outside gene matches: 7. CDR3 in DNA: TGTGCCAGCAGCGACAGGGGGGAGGCGTACGAGCAGTACTTC. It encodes CASSDRGEAYEQYF.

In DNA, the CDR3 is TGTGCCAGCAGCTTTGGGCGGGGGGGGTTCAATGAGCAGTTCTTC. It translates to CASSFGRGGFNEQFF. The chain couples TRBV11-1 to TRBJ2-1; 9 bases map to TRBD2. V dropped 3 bases and J dropped 6; count of bases not matched to a gene: 6. Germline V gene data show CDR1 as SGHAT and CDR2 as FQDESV (reference sequence). This CDR3 comprises 15 residues. The whole variable domain, filled in from reference TRBV11-1 and TRBJ2-1, reads EAEVAQSPRYKITEKSQAVAFWCDPISGHATLYWYRQILGQGPELLVQFQDESVVDDSQLPKDRFSAERLKGVDSTLKIQPAELGDSAMYLCASSFGRGGFNEQFFGPGTRLTVL.

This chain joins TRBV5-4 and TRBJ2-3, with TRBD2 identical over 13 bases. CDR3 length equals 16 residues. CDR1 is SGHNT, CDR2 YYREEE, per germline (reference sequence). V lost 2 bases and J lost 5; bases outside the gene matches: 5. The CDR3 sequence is CASSFTSGGAGDTQYF. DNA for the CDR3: TGTGCCAGCAGCTTTACTAGCGGGGGGGCCGGAGATACGCAGTATTTT.

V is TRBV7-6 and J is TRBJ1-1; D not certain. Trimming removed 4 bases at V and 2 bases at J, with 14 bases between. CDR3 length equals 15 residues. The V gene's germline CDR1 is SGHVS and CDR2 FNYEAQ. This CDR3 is CASSYGRSGNTEAFF. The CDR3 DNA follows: TGTGCCAGCAGCTACGGGAGGTCGGGTAACACTGAAGCTTTCTTT.

The chain's CDR3 is CASRDSGPYNEQFF. As DNA, the CDR3 is TGTGCCAGCAGGGATAGCGGACCTTACAATGAGCAGTTCTTC. V gene TRBV7-9 combines with J gene TRBJ2-1; the D gene is possibly TRBD2 (6 bases). The length of the CDR3 is 14 residues. Trimming stripped 6 bases from V and 4 bases from J, with 13 bases between. Germline loops: CDR1 SEHNR, CDR2 FQNEAQ (reference sequence).

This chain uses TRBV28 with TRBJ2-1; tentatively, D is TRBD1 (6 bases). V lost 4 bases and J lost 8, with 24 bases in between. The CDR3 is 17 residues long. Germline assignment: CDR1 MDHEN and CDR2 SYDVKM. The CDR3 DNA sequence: TGTGCCAGCAGTTCCCCCATTTTCGGACAGAACGGGGATGAGCAGTTCTTC. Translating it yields CASSSPIFGQNGDEQFF.

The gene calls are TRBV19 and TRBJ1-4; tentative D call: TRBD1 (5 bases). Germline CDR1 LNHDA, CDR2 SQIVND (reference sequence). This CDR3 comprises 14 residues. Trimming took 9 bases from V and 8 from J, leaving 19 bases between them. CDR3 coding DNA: TGTGCCAGCAAAACCCTTGGAGGGGAAGAAAAACTGTTTTTT. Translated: CASKTLGGEEKLFF.

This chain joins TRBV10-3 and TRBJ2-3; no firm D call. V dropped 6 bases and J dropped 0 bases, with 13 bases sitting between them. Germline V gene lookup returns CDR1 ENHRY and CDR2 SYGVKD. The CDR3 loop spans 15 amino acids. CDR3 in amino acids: CAISRGVSSTDTQYF. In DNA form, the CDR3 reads TGTGCCATCAGCCGAGGAGTGTCTAGCACAGATACGCAGTATTTT.

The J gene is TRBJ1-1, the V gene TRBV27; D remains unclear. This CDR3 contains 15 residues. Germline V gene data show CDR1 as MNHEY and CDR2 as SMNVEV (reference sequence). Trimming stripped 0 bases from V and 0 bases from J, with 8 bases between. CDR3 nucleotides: TGTGCCAGCAGTTTATCGTACATCGTGAACACTGAAGCTTTCTTT. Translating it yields CASSLSYIVNTEAFF.

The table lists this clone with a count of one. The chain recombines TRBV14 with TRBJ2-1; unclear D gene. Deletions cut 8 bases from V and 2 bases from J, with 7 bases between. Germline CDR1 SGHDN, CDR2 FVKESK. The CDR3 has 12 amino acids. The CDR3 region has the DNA TGTGCCAGCGGGCAGACCTACAATGAGCAGTTCTTC. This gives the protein CASGQTYNEQFF.

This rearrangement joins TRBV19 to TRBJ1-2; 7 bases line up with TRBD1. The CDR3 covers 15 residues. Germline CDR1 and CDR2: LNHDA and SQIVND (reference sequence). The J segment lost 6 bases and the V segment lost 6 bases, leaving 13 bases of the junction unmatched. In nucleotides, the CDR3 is TGTGCCAGTAGCCGACAGGGCGCATACGAAAATGGCTACACCTTC. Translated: CASSRQGAYENGYTF.

The CDR3 spells CASSKFWGQRNTIYF. CDR3 sequence (DNA): TGTGCCAGCAGCAAATTTTGGGGGCAGAGAAACACCATATATTTT. This chain joins TRBV21-1 and TRBJ1-3; the table names TRBD1, a call not compared with the DNA. TRBV21-1 is marked as a pseudogene. The CDR3 is made up of 15 amino acids.

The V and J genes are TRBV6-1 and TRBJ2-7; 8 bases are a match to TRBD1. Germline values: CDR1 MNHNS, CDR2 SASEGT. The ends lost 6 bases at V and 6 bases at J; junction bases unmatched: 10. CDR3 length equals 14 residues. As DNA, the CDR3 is TGTGCCAGCAGCCGAGCCGGGACAGGAGTCGAGCAGTACTTC. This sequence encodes CASSRAGTGVEQYF.

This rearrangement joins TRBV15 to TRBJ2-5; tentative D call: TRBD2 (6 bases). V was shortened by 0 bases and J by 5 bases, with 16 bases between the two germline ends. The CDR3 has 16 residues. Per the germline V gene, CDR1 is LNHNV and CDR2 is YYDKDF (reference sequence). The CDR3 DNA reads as TGTGCCACCAGCAGAGATCGTGGGCAGGCGGGGGAGACCCAGTACTTC. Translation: CATSRDRGQAGETQYF.

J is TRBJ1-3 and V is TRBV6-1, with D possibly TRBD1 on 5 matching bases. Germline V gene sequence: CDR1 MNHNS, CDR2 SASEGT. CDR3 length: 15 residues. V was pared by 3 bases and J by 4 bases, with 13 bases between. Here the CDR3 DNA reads TGTGCCAGCAGTGATCAGGGTTTGGAAGGAAACACCATATATTTT. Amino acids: CASSDQGLEGNTIYF.

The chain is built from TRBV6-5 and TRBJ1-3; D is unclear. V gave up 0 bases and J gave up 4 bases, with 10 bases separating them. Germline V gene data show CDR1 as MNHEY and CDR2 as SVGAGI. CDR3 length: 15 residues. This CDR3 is CASSYSWGGGNTIYF. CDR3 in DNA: TGTGCCAGCAGTTACTCGTGGGGAGGGGGAAACACCATATATTTT.

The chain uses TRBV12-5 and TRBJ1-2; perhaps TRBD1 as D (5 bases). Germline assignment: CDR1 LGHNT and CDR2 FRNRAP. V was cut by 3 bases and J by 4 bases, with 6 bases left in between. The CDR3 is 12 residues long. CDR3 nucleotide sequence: TGTGCTAGTGGTTTAAGGGGCTATGGCTACACCTTC. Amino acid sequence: CASGLRGYGYTF.

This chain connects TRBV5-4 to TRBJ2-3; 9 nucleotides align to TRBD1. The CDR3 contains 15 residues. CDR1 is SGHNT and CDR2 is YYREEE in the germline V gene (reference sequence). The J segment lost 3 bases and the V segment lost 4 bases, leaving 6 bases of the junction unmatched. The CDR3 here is CASSEDRGGTDTQYF. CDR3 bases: TGTGCCAGCAGCGAGGACAGGGGAGGGACAGATACGCAGTATTTT. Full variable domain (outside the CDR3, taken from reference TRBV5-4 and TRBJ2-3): ETGVTQSPTHLIKTRGQQVTLRCSSQSGHNTVSWYQQALGQGPQFIFQYYREEENGRGNFPPRFSGLQFPNYSSELNVNALELDDSALYLCASSEDRGGTDTQYFGPGTRLTVL.